Below, 14 T cell receptor beta chains from the same sample are listed, as sequenced in a study of post-analysis software for immune sequencing data. The study, taken as a whole, reports: Five or six TRBV segments, TRBV5-6, TRBV5-1 and TRBV20-1 among them, were found more frequent in patients than controls.

Unique molecular identifiers were built into the TCR beta cDNA libraries. In TCRdb, the PCR reads were re-called with MiXCR into one record per CDR3 protein. The data show 650,000 to 850,000 distinct CDR3 sequences, approximately 50% seen once. Their specific antigens are unknown. The sequenced sample was blood. These receptors came from a girl between 10 and 17 years old with multiple sclerosis.

The V call is TRBV6-5, the J call TRBJ1-2; D perhaps matches TRBD1 (5 bases). V was cut by 6 bases and J by 5 bases, with 13 bases left in between. This CDR3 comprises 13 residues. The germline CDR1 and CDR2 sequences are MNHEY and SVGAGI. CDR3 protein: CASRTTRGYGYTF. The CDR3 DNA reads TGTGCCAGCAGAACCACAAGGGGATATGGCTACACCTTC.

This chain joins TRBV20-1 and TRBJ2-1; D is perhaps TRBD2 (6 bases). Germline assignment: CDR1 DFQATT and CDR2 SNEGSKA (reference sequence). V was pared by 4 bases and J by 7 bases, with 17 bases between. CDR3 length equals 14 residues. CDR3 amino acids: CSAIAGSSENEQFF. The CDR3 bases are TGCAGTGCTATCGCGGGAAGTTCGGAAAATGAGCAGTTCTTC.

This clonotype was recorded a few times. V is TRBV7-3 and J is TRBJ2-1; 10 positions agree with TRBD1. CDR3 length: 18 residues. The germline V gene encodes CDR1 SGHTA and CDR2 FQGTGA. The V and J ends lost 2 bases and 5 bases, in that order; junction bases with no gene match: 12. The chain's CDR3 is CASSLHPRGTGENNEQFF. The DNA for the CDR3 is TGTGCCAGCAGCTTACATCCGCGCGGGACAGGGGAGAACAATGAGCAGTTCTTC.

For this clonotype: Compared with germline, one end of the junction differs, possibly owing to a read error. The rearrangement joins TRBV5-8 to TRBJ2-5; the D gene is possibly TRBD1 (6 bases). There are 14 residues in the CDR3. CDR1 SGHTS and CDR2 YDEGEE come from the germline V gene. The CDR3 coding sequence is TGCGCCAGCAGCAGGGACACGGCCAAAGAGACCCAGTACTTC. It specifies CASSRDTAKETQYF.

The genes are TRBV7-9 and TRBJ2-3; D gene uncertain. Per the germline V gene, CDR1 is SEHNR and CDR2 is FQNEAQ (reference sequence). There are 14 residues in the CDR3. Trimming took off 4 bases at V and 6 bases at J, with 14 bases between the two ends. The CDR3 nucleotides are TGTGCCAGCAGCTCCATGGTAGATATGGATACGCAGTATTTT. Translation gives CASSSMVDMDTQYF. The whole variable domain, filled in from reference TRBV7-9 and TRBJ2-3, reads DTGVSQNPRHKITKRGQNVTFRCDPISEHNRLYWYRQTLGQGPEFLTYFQNEAQLEKSRLLSDRFSAERPKGSFSTLEIQRTEQGDSAMYLCASSSMVDMDTQYFGPGTRLTVL.

V and J are TRBV29-1 and TRBJ2-7; 9 bases are shared with TRBD2. Germline assignment: CDR1 SQVTM and CDR2 ANQGSEA. The trim removed 4 bases at V and 6 bases at J, leaving 7 bases unmatched. The CDR3 runs to 13 residues. CDR3 in amino acids: CSVVGLALPEQYF. CDR3 DNA sequence: TGCAGCGTTGTGGGACTAGCCCTCCCCGAGCAGTACTTC.

The chain is built from TRBV7-3 and TRBJ2-4; D may match TRBD1 or TRBD2 (5 bases each). Germline CDR1 SGHTA, CDR2 FQGTGA. V shed 6 bases and J shed 5 bases, with 17 bases lying between them. The CDR3 contains 15 residues. In nucleotides, the CDR3 is TGTGCCAGCAGTATAAGCATGGGACCTGAAAACATTCAGTACTTC. Translation gives CASSISMGPENIQYF.

This clonotype was counted between two and nine times. J is TRBJ2-3 and V is TRBV10-3; TRBD1 agrees at 11 bases. Germline lookup yields CDR1 ENHRY and CDR2 SYGVKD. With V trimmed by 6 bases and J by 3 bases, 5 bases remained unmatched. The CDR3 loop spans 15 amino acids. The CDR3 is CAIRRTGGATDTQYF. In DNA, the CDR3 is TGTGCCATCAGAAGGACAGGGGGCGCGACAGATACGCAGTATTTT.

The chain couples TRBV15 to TRBJ2-3; possibly TRBD1 for D (6 bases). The germline CDR1 and CDR2 sequences are LNHNV and YYDKDF (reference sequence). The V gene lost 2 bases and the J gene lost 5 bases, with 8 bases spanning the gap. The CDR3 extends over 13 amino acids. The CDR3 bases are TGTGCCACCAGCAGAAACAGGGAAGATACGCAGTATTTT. Protein product: CATSRNREDTQYF.

As to this clonotype: An end of the junction does not agree with germline; a read error may underlie this. The chain links TRBV5-1 to TRBJ2-7, with D possibly TRBD2 on 5 matching bases. From germline, CDR1 is SGHRS and CDR2 YFSETQ. The CDR3 extends over 15 amino acids. The CDR3 region is CASSPTERKTYEHYF. The CDR3 DNA sequence: TGCGCCAGCAGCCCCACAGAGCGGAAGACCTACGAGCACTACTTC.

The rearrangement uses TRBV12-3 or TRBV12-4 and TRBJ2-3; tentatively, D is TRBD1 or TRBD2 (5 bases each). The V gene lost 7 bases and the J gene lost 4 bases, with 21 bases spanning the gap. The CDR3 sequence is 16 residues long. CDR3 nucleotides: TGTGCCAGCAACAATTTTCGGACTGCCAGGGCAGATACGCAGTATTTT. Encoded protein: CASNNFRTARADTQYF.

The genes are TRBV6-6 and TRBJ1-2; D gene uncertain. V was pared by 8 bases and J by 4 bases, with 14 bases between. Germline CDR1 and CDR2: MNHNY and SVGAGI (reference sequence). The CDR3 is made up of 13 amino acids. The CDR3 region has the DNA TGTGCCAGCGGTCAAAGGACCTCCTATGGCTACACCTTC. Its protein product is CASGQRTSYGYTF.

This CDR3 is CATSTSNYNEQFF. The CDR3 DNA sequence: TGTGCCACCAGCACCAGCAACTACAATGAGCAGTTCTTC. The chain links TRBV15 to TRBJ2-1; D is ambiguous. Germline loops: CDR1 LNHNV, CDR2 YYDKDF (reference sequence). The CDR3 has 13 residues. Trimming shortened V by 4 bases and J by 3 bases, and 7 bases separated the two germline ends.

This clonotype came up a few times. This chain links TRBV20-1 with TRBJ2-1, with 7 nucleotides matching TRBD2. The CDR3 spans 13 residues. Germline CDR1 and CDR2: DFQATT and SNEGSKA (reference sequence). After removal of 2 bases from V and 4 bases from J, the junction contained 2 bases not matched to a gene. In DNA, the CDR3 is TGCAGTGCTAGACCCGGGGGGTACAATGAGCAGTTCTTC. Encoded protein: CSARPGGYNEQFF.